The clone carrying this T cell receptor beta chain came up many times. Its antigen remains unidentified. The entry originates in a study of post-analysis software for immune sequencing data. Study-wide context: Relapsing-remitting, secondary progressive and progressive-relapsing courses of multiple sclerosis were included.

The TCR beta cDNA libraries contained unique molecular identifiers. TCRdb used MiXCR to reprocess the PCR reads, holding one entry per CDR3 protein. Among hundreds of thousands of distinct CDR3 sequences, roughly 30% were seen once, and the ten largest hold around 0.56%. Study-wide findings and caveats: Normalized Chao1 diversity was significantly lower in multiple sclerosis patients than in controls.

This clonotype originated in a girl aged 5-17 years with multiple sclerosis. The specimen sequenced was blood.

CDR3: CASSLARGLSADTQYF. DNA of the CDR3: TGTGCCAGCAGCTTAGCGAGGGGTTTATCGGCAGATACGCAGTATTTT. The rearrangement uses TRBV7-2 and TRBJ2-3; D is possibly TRBD1 or TRBD2 (5 bases each). V was cut by 0 bases and J by 4 bases, with 14 bases left in between. The CDR3 is 16 amino acids. Germline CDR1 and CDR2: SGHTA and FQGNSA.